The present T cell receptor (beta chain) was sequenced within a study of blood T cell repertoires in COVID-19. About the study: There were acute and convalescent COVID-19 samples, and they came from the United States, Italy and Spain. The analysed material was cDNA or gDNA that came from T cells, B-cell-depleted T cells, or PBMCs.

In the original analysis: Amplification with reference gene primers provided the estimates of nucleated cell counts. The protocol was immunoSEQ multiplex PCR, while the TCRdb copy is restricted to in-frame clones and leaves out a portion. That table is the source of V, J and clone size, and D and trimming were worked out from the DNA. The sample has over 200,000 clones, around 80% seen once; the top ten hold just over 8.5%. There are 14 residues in the CDR3. CDR1 is SGDLS and CDR2 is YYNGEE in the germline V gene. V lost 6 bases, J lost 7 bases, and 19 bases lay in between. The TCR originated in a man aged 40-55 years with active or convalescent COVID-19. The chain has TRBV9 and TRBJ1-2; a weak D match, TRBD1 (5 bases). The sequenced sample was peripheral blood. DNA for the CDR3: TGTGCCAGCACCGTGGGCTTATCGGGGGGTGGCTACACCTTC. Translating gives CASTVGLSGGGYTF.